A single TCR beta chain is shown here with its context. As yet, its antigen is unknown. The entry originates in a study of T cell responses to AZD1222 COVID-19 vaccine. Study results and limitations: The number of AZD1222 recipients seropositive at baseline was only 6 or 7.

TCRdb keeps only in-frame clones here, not all; method: immunoSEQ multiplex PCR. The data show about 110,000 clones, roughly 93% seen once. This CDR3 region has 13 residues. Germline V gene lookup returns CDR1 MNHEY and CDR2 SVGAGI. The V gene lost 5 bases and the J gene lost 1 base, with 9 bases spanning the gap. The specimen comprised peripheral blood, sampled 28 days after the second AZD1222 dose. The V and J genes are TRBV6-5 and TRBJ2-7; no definite D call. This TCR came from an adult who received the AZD1222 COVID-19 vaccine. CDR3 sequence: CASSTVSSYEQYF. DNA for the CDR3: TGTGCCAGCAGTACCGTCAGTTCCTACGAGCAGTACTTC.